At least ten counts were recorded for the clone carrying this TCR beta chain. Its antigen remains unidentified. The sample belongs to a study of T cells in Graves' hyperthyroidism and ophthalmopathy. The CDR3 is 13 amino acids. Germline CDR1 reads SGHTA; CDR2 reads FQGNSA. With 0 bases removed from V and 8 bases from J, the gap between germline ends came to 7 bases. Amplification targeted TCR beta CDR3 regions from RNA transcripts. TCR CDR3 regions were first amplified by RT-PCR with HTBI primers. One entry per CDR3 protein results from TCRdb running MiXCR on the multiplex PCR reads. Here the sample spans about 660,000 distinct CDR3 sequences, 45% being singletons. Whole-study results and caveats: The model made its ophthalmopathy prediction, and onset followed a median approximately 7 months later.

This rearrangement joins TRBV7-2 to TRBJ1-4; D unclear. Sequences were obtained from peripheral blood or thyroid tissue (not recorded which). This TCR came from an adult man with Graves' disease, either hyperthyroidism or ophthalmopathy (not recorded which). This CDR3 reads CASSLAASEKLFF. DNA of the CDR3: TGTGCCAGCAGCTTAGCGGCATCAGAAAAACTGTTTTTT.